One sample yielded the 18 T cell receptor beta chains listed below, sequenced in a study of cytomegalovirus exposure and HLA in healthy donors. The PCR was carried out with 60 Vbeta primers and 13 Jbeta primers. Sequenced by immunoSEQ multiplex PCR; TCRdb stores in-frame clones only, minus some. The sample gives about 160,000 clones, about 82% of which show up once; around 6.7% is in the top ten. Sequencing used PBMCs. The receptors were gathered from a woman under 40 in good health and CMV-seropositive.

The chain uses TRBV27 and TRBJ2-7; 10 bases are shared with TRBD2. Germline values: CDR1 MNHEY, CDR2 SMNVEV (reference sequence). CDR3 size: 16 residues. With 7 bases clipped from V and 1 base from J, the junction kept 10 bases outside the gene matches. The CDR3 here is CASNICGLADSYEQYF. The CDR3 nucleotides read TGTGCCAGCAACATATGCGGACTAGCGGATTCCTACGAGCAGTACTTC.

This clone was seen just once. This chain joins TRBV30 and TRBJ1-6; 11 nucleotides match TRBD1. J was trimmed by 11 bases and V by 1 base; bases with no gene match: 7. The germline V gene has CDR1 GTSNPN and CDR2 SVGIG (reference sequence). The CDR3 is made up of 15 amino acids. The CDR3 here is CAWSGTGQGVTPLHF. The CDR3 bases are TGTGCCTGGAGTGGGACGGGACAGGGGGTCACACCCCTCCACTTT.

This clone was seen just once. The chain carries TRBV2 and TRBJ1-1, with D maybe TRBD1 (5 bases). The length of the CDR3 is 14 residues. Trimming shortened V by 6 bases and J by 3 bases, and 14 bases separated the two germline ends. Germline CDR1 and CDR2: SNHLY and FYNNEI. In DNA, the CDR3 is TGTGCCAGCAGCGACCTCGGGGGGTACACTGAAGCTTTCTTT. Translating gives CASSDLGGYTEAFF.

The genes are TRBV19 and TRBJ2-7; 12 nucleotides agree with TRBD1. CDR3 size: 16 residues. The germline gives CDR1 LNHDA, CDR2 SQIVND (reference sequence). V was clipped by 6 bases and J by 2 bases; unmatched bases: 8. The DNA of the CDR3 is TGTGCCAGTAGCGTCTCCGGGACAGGGGGCCCCTACGAGCAGTACTTC. It is translated as CASSVSGTGGPYEQYF.

This clone showed up just a few times. The chain links TRBV10-3 to TRBJ2-7, with 11 bases aligning to TRBD1. J was trimmed by 3 bases and V by 5 bases; bases with no gene match: 6. Germline CDR1 is ENHRY and CDR2 is SYGVKD. This CDR3 has 15 residues. The CDR3 region has the DNA TGTGCCATCAGTCCTCCGGGACAGGGGGACTACGAGCAGTACTTC. Protein product: CAISPPGQGDYEQYF.

This rearrangement joins TRBV5-6 to TRBJ2-4, with 8 bases matching TRBD2. V was pared by 4 bases and J by 0 bases, with 6 bases of the junction left unmatched. The CDR3 sequence is 16 residues long. The V gene's germline CDR1 is SGHDT and CDR2 YYEEEE. The CDR3 loop is CASSPGLGLAKNIQYF. The CDR3 nucleotides are TGTGCCAGCAGCCCGGGACTAGGCCTAGCCAAAAACATTCAGTACTTC.

This clone has more than one count but fewer than ten. The CDR3 loop reads CASSPQAGASEQYF. CDR3 sequence (DNA): TGTGCCAGCAGCCCCCAAGCGGGGGCTTCCGAGCAGTACTTC. J is TRBJ2-7 and V is TRBV7-2; TRBD2 agrees at 8 bases. The CDR3 extends over 14 amino acids. Germline V CDR1 and CDR2: SGHTA, FQGNSA. Unmatched junction bases numbered 9, after V lost 5 bases and J lost 6 bases.

V is TRBV7-2 and J is TRBJ2-5; TRBD1 agrees at 12 bases. V trimming: 5 bases; J trimming: 5 bases; junction bases outside the gene matches: 6. This CDR3 comprises 15 residues. Germline V gives CDR1 SGHTA, CDR2 FQGNSA. The CDR3 DNA sequence: TGTGCCAGCAGCATGGGACAGGGGGCTTTCGAGACCCAGTACTTC. It yields the protein CASSMGQGAFETQYF.

The chain has TRBV7-8 and TRBJ2-3, with 8 bases matching TRBD1. V was clipped by 6 bases and J by 4 bases; unmatched bases: 12. CDR1 is SGHVS, CDR2 FQNEAQ, per germline. The CDR3 runs 16 residues. The CDR3 region has the DNA TGTGCCAGCAGATTTCAGGGGGCCGCCTTCGCAGATACGCAGTATTTT. As protein: CASRFQGAAFADTQYF.

On this clone: The junction does not match germline at one end; this may be a read error. The chain combines TRBV5-1 with TRBJ2-7; 7 bases align to TRBD1. The CDR3 is made up of 15 amino acids. Germline-derived CDR1 and CDR2 are SGHRS and YFSETQ. CDR3 DNA sequence: TGCGCCAGCAGCTTGGTTGAGACAGGGTACTACGAGCAGTGCTTC. Translation: CASSLVETGYYEQCF.

The chain is built from TRBV6-1 and TRBJ2-7; 7 nucleotides line up with TRBD1. Losses at the gene ends were 7 bases for V and 3 bases for J; bases not matched to a gene: 6. Germline CDR1 is MNHNS and CDR2 is SASEGT. This CDR3 spans 13 amino acids. CDR3 DNA: TGTGCCAGCAACCGAGACAGGGACTACGAGCAGTACTTC. This encodes CASNRDRDYEQYF.

This clone appeared once. This chain joins TRBV7-6 and TRBJ2-7; TRBD2 agrees at 7 bases. This CDR3 has 16 residues. Germline V gene data show CDR1 as SGHVS and CDR2 as FNYEAQ. Trimming took 5 bases from V and 1 from J; bases not matched to a gene: 11. The CDR3 is CASSPLIGGGSYEQYF. CDR3 sequence (DNA): TGTGCCAGCAGCCCCCTTATTGGGGGGGGTTCCTACGAGCAGTACTTC.

This sequence joins TRBV6-5 and TRBJ2-7; 10 bases agree with TRBD1. The CDR3 has 14 residues. CDR1 and CDR2 from the germline V gene are MNHEY and SVGAGI. V gave up 6 bases and J gave up 5 bases; unmatched junction bases: 7. The CDR3 sequence is CASRRGTGAHEQYF. The CDR3 DNA reads TGTGCCAGCAGACGGGGGACAGGGGCCCACGAGCAGTACTTC.

V and J are TRBV5-1 and TRBJ1-4, with D perhaps matching TRBD1 (5 bases). Between the trimmed V and J ends, which lost 1 base and 8 bases, there was a span of 15 bases. The CDR3 runs 15 residues. Germline V lookup: CDR1 SGHRS, CDR2 YFSETQ. The DNA of the CDR3 is TGCGCCAGCAGCTTGTATCCAGGGATCTACGAAAAACTGTTTTTT. Its translation: CASSLYPGIYEKLFF.

This clone was found a few times. The V call is TRBV9, the J call TRBJ1-2, with D possibly matching TRBD1 (6 bases). Germline assignment: CDR1 SGDLS and CDR2 YYNGEE. Trimming took off 3 bases at V and 4 bases at J, with 25 bases between the two ends. The CDR3 contains 18 residues. CDR3 amino acids: CASSAQRVRGAHPYGYTF. CDR3 nucleotide sequence: TGTGCCAGCAGCGCCCAAAGGGTACGGGGGGCGCATCCCTATGGCTACACCTTC.

The CDR3 is CASSPSPGQGLYNEQFF. CDR3 sequence (DNA): TGTGCCAGCAGCCCCTCCCCGGGACAGGGGCTCTACAATGAGCAGTTCTTC. The rearrangement links TRBV7-3 to TRBJ2-1; 10 nucleotides line up with TRBD1. From germline, CDR1 is SGHTA and CDR2 FQGTGA. The CDR3 contains 17 residues. Trimming cost V 5 bases and J 3 bases; bases outside gene matches: 10. Looking up the rest from reference TRBV7-3 and TRBJ2-1 gives the full variable domain: GAGVSQTPSNKVTEKGKYVELRCDPISGHTALYWYRQSLGQGPEFLIYFQGTGAADDSGLPNDRFFAVRPEGSVSTLKIQRTERGDSAVYLCASSPSPGQGLYNEQFFGPGTRLTVL.

The CDR3 DNA reads as TGTGCCAGCAGTCCCCCAGGGCCGACAGATACGCAGTATTTT. Protein: CASSPPGPTDTQYF. V usage is TRBV2 and J usage is TRBJ2-3, with D maybe TRBD1 (5 bases). The V end lost 5 bases, the J end lost 3 bases, and 12 bases lay between the germline ends. This CDR3 has 14 residues. The germline CDR1 and CDR2 sequences are SNHLY and FYNNEI.

The J gene is TRBJ1-6, the V gene TRBV7-9; tentatively, D is TRBD1 (6 bases). Trimming cost V 11 bases and J 4 bases, with 15 bases left between them. Germline V gene lookup returns CDR1 SEHNR and CDR2 FQNEAQ (reference sequence). This CDR3 comprises 14 residues. CDR3 coding DNA: TGTGCCCTACGGGACACCTCATATAATTCACCCCTCCACTTT. It yields the protein CALRDTSYNSPLHF.